This T cell receptor (beta chain) was sequenced for a study of PD-1 blockade in classical Hodgkin lymphoma. V gave up 0 bases and J gave up 5 bases; unmatched junction bases: 12. Germline loops: CDR1 MGHRA, CDR2 YSYEKL. This CDR3 has 18 residues. Every single patient, without exception, relapsed after autologous stem cell transplantation, and brentuximab vedotin exposure varied. Of note for this clone: Its specificity is not known.

Here immunoSEQ multiplex PCR was the method, and the copy in TCRdb shows in-frame clones only, minus some. Among roughly 97,000 clones, around 80% were seen once, and the ten largest hold over 9%. Study findings and constraints: Factors driving the repertoire differences, possibly disease activity or prior therapy, remain undefined. Lower baseline TCR diversity was reported for newly diagnosed patients than for healthy donors. Nivolumab starters within 1 year of ASCT were excluded.

This chain joins TRBV4-1 and TRBJ2-5, with 10 bases that match TRBD1. This sequence was found in a human donor with classical Hodgkin lymphoma. The sequenced sample was peripheral blood mononuclear cells (PBMCs), obtained at baseline. The CDR3 coding sequence is TGCGCCAGCAGCCAAGAGGGGGGACAGGGGCCCACCTGGGAGACCCAGTACTTC. This translates into CASSQEGGQGPTWETQYF.